The 30 T cell receptor beta chains reported below all come from one sample, sequenced in a study of radiotherapy plus CTLA-4 blockade in lung cancer. Some clones are missing from TCRdb's copy, which holds only in-frame ones; the method was immunoSEQ multiplex PCR. The table includes more than 75,000 clones, less than 80% detected once. The material was peripheral blood, obtained from a patient treated with radiotherapy plus ipilimumab. The receptors were gathered from a human donor with non-small cell lung cancer that progressed on radiotherapy plus ipilimumab.

V usage is TRBV7-9 and J usage is TRBJ2-5, with TRBD1 matching over 8 bases. Germline lookup yields CDR1 SEHNR and CDR2 FQNEAQ (reference sequence). The CDR3 is 15 amino acids. Trimming removed 4 bases from V and 5 bases from J; junction bases left unmatched: 9. The CDR3 sequence is CASSSSGGEWETQYF. CDR3 coding DNA: TGTGCCAGCAGCTCATCAGGGGGCGAATGGGAGACCCAGTACTTC.

V usage is TRBV4-1 and J usage is TRBJ2-7; 10 bases match TRBD1. Germline CDR1 MGHRA, CDR2 YSYEKL. V was pared by 1 base and J by 4 bases, with 4 bases of the junction left unmatched. The CDR3 runs 15 residues. DNA for the CDR3: TGCGCCAGCAGCCAAGGTTGGACAGGGGGATACGAGCAGTACTTC. Translated, it gives CASSQGWTGGYEQYF.

This chain uses TRBV4-2 with TRBJ1-1, with 12 bases fitting TRBD1. The CDR3 has 18 residues. Germline V CDR1 and CDR2: LGHNA, YNFKEQ. Trimming cost V 3 bases and J 0 bases; bases outside gene matches: 8. As DNA, the CDR3 is TGTGCCAGCAGCCACTTACCGGGACAGGGGGCCCTGAACACTGAAGCTTTCTTT. It specifies CASSHLPGQGALNTEAFF.

About this clone itself: Its ends do not fully match the called genes, so a read error is possible. The V gene is TRBV7-7, the J gene TRBJ2-3; 8 positions agree with TRBD2. CDR1 SSHAT and CDR2 FNYEAQ come from the germline V gene (reference sequence). CDR3 length: 16 amino acids. This CDR3 is CASSLGSSGSTDTQYF. In DNA, the CDR3 is TGTGCTAGCAGCTTAGGCTCTAGCGGGAGCACAGATACGCAGTATTTT.

This rearrangement joins TRBV19 to TRBJ2-2; 11 positions match TRBD1. The germline V gene has CDR1 LNHDA and CDR2 SQIVND (reference sequence). V shed 6 bases and J 5 bases; nucleotides not matched to a gene: 11. The CDR3 has 17 amino acids. CDR3 in DNA: TGTGCCAGTAGACCCCGGGACAGGGGGAAGAGGACCGGGGAGCTGTTTTTT. Its protein product is CASRPRDRGKRTGELFF.

This clone has more than one count but fewer than ten. This sequence joins TRBV11-2 and TRBJ1-3, with D uncertain. Trimming shortened V by 5 bases and J by 0 bases, and 11 bases separated the two germline ends. CDR1 SGHAT and CDR2 FQNNGV come from the germline V gene. The CDR3 spans 15 residues. DNA of the CDR3: TGTGCCAGCAGCCCCAATTTAGTCTCTGGAAACACCATATATTTT. Protein: CASSPNLVSGNTIYF.

J is TRBJ1-2 and V is TRBV18; TRBD1 is a possible D gene (5 bases). There are 14 residues in the CDR3. Trimming cost V 2 bases and J 7 bases, with 14 bases left between them. The V gene's germline CDR1 is KGHSH and CDR2 LQKENI. CDR3 loop: CASSPTRAAFGYTF. The CDR3 DNA is TGTGCCAGCTCACCAACCAGGGCAGCCTTTGGCTACACCTTC.

This clone has a single count. This chain uses TRBV14 with TRBJ1-2; 11 bases map to TRBD1. V shed 4 bases, J shed 7 bases, and the junction held 8 bases outside the gene matches. CDR3 length equals 15 residues. In germline, CDR1 is SGHDN, CDR2 FVKESK. The CDR3 bases are TGTGCCAGCAGCCTCGGGACAGGGGGGACTAGTGGCTACACCTTC. Amino acids: CASSLGTGGTSGYTF.

The V and J genes are TRBV6-1 and TRBJ1-3; 7 bases map to TRBD1. V dropped 3 bases and J dropped 0; count of bases not matched to a gene: 8. The CDR3 is 17 residues long. Per germline, CDR1 MNHNS and CDR2 SASEGT. The CDR3 reads CASSDTLTGASGNTIYF. CDR3 nucleotides: TGTGCCAGCAGTGACACACTCACAGGGGCCTCTGGAAACACCATATATTTT.

This clone was counted only a few times. Here the CDR3 DNA reads TGTGCCAGCAGTTTTCGACAGGGGGTAGGCCCTCCCCAAGCTTTCTTT. Its protein product is CASSFRQGVGPPQAFF. This chain connects TRBV28 to TRBJ1-1; 9 nucleotides agree with TRBD1. Germline V lookup: CDR1 MDHEN, CDR2 SYDVKM. The CDR3 totals 16 residues. V dropped 3 bases and J dropped 9; count of bases not matched to a gene: 14.

There are a few counts of this clone. This chain uses TRBV4-1 with TRBJ2-7, with a tentative D call TRBD1 (5 bases). CDR1 and CDR2 (germline): MGHRA, YSYEKL. V lost 1 base and J 1 base, leaving 11 bases between the germline ends. The CDR3 spans 15 residues. CDR3 region: CASSQGPGLSYEQYF. Written as DNA, the CDR3 is TGCGCCAGCAGCCAAGGACCAGGGTTATCCTACGAGCAGTACTTC.

This chain uses TRBV20-1 with TRBJ2-7; tentatively, D is TRBD1 (6 bases). This CDR3 is 11 amino acids long. Germline V gene lookup returns CDR1 DFQATT and CDR2 SNEGSKA (reference sequence). Trimming pared 7 bases from V and 3 bases from J, leaving 10 bases between. CDR3 sequence reads: CSGTDSYEQYF. The CDR3 DNA reads TGCAGTGGTACGGACAGCTACGAGCAGTACTTC.

This rearrangement joins TRBV7-2 to TRBJ1-2; possibly TRBD1 for D (6 bases). The CDR3 length is 14 residues. The V end was cut by 1 base, the J end by 5 bases, with 11 bases between. The germline V gene encodes CDR1 SGHTA and CDR2 FQGNSA. CDR3 protein: CASSLGEGGYGYTF. As DNA, the CDR3 is TGTGCCAGCAGCTTAGGGGAGGGGGGGTATGGCTACACCTTC.

The V call is TRBV19, the J call TRBJ2-1; D is possibly TRBD1 (5 bases). This CDR3 comprises 13 residues. The germline V gene has CDR1 LNHDA and CDR2 SQIVND (reference sequence). Trimming left V 2 bases short and J 6 bases short, with 8 bases between. The CDR3 DNA sequence: TGTGCCAGTAGTATAACCAGGGTCAATGAGCAGTTCTTC. Its translation: CASSITRVNEQFF.

The rearrangement uses TRBV7-6 and TRBJ1-3; maybe TRBD1 (6 bases). The CDR3 spans 13 residues. CDR1 and CDR2 from the germline V gene are SGHVS and FNYEAQ. The V and J ends lost 2 bases and 6 bases respectively, with 8 bases between them. CDR3: CASSLSGENTIYF. The CDR3 nucleotides are TGTGCCAGCAGCTTATCAGGGGAAAACACCATATATTTT.

The V and J genes are TRBV5-4 and TRBJ1-1, with a weak D call TRBD1 (6 bases). The CDR3 sequence is 14 residues long. Germline values: CDR1 SGHNT, CDR2 YYREEE (reference sequence). Trimming cost V 4 bases and J 0 bases, with 10 bases left between them. The CDR3 coding sequence is TGTGCCAGCAGCCCGGACAGCCTGAACACTGAAGCTTTCTTT. The encoded protein is CASSPDSLNTEAFF.

This clone appeared a few times. The gene calls are TRBV10-3 and TRBJ2-7, with TRBD1 matching 8 bases. Trimming at V came to 2 bases and at J to 4 bases, leaving 7 bases not matched to a gene. Per the germline V gene, CDR1 is ENHRY and CDR2 is SYGVKD. This CDR3 region has 15 residues. For the CDR3, the DNA is TGTGCCATCAGTGAGACTGACAGGGGTTTATACGAGCAGTACTTC. Protein product: CAISETDRGLYEQYF.

The chain carries TRBV2 and TRBJ2-5; D not resolved. This CDR3 is built from 13 residues. Trimming removed 3 bases from V and 2 bases from J, with 7 bases in between. Germline values: CDR1 SNHLY, CDR2 FYNNEI. DNA of the CDR3: TGTGCCAGCAGTGAGCGGATTCAAGAGACCCAGTACTTC. Residues: CASSERIQETQYF.

This sequence joins TRBV5-4 and TRBJ1-5; D not certain. V was clipped by 5 bases and J by 1 base, with 10 bases between them. From germline, CDR1 is SGHNT and CDR2 YYREEE (reference sequence). There are 14 residues in the CDR3. The chain's CDR3 is CASSAMGSNQPQHF. CDR3 bases: TGTGCCAGCAGTGCCATGGGGAGCAATCAGCCCCAGCATTTT.

The chain links TRBV4-3 to TRBJ1-1; possible D gene TRBD1, 5 bases. CDR3 length: 15 residues. Germline CDR1 reads LGHNA; CDR2 reads YSLEER. V shed 0 bases and J shed 5 bases, with 13 bases lying between them. The DNA for the CDR3 is TGCGCCAGCAGCCAAGAAAGCAGGGCACGAACTGAAGCTTTCTTT. It yields the protein CASSQESRARTEAFF.

CDR3 protein: CASSYGAEAFF. Here the CDR3 DNA reads TGCGCCAGCAGCTACGGTGCTGAAGCTTTCTTT. This chain joins TRBV5-1 and TRBJ1-1; D ambiguous. The CDR3 sequence is 11 residues long. Germline V CDR1 and CDR2: SGHRS, YFSETQ. V was cut by 3 bases and J by 6 bases, with 6 bases left in between.

This sequence joins TRBV7-9 and TRBJ1-2; D may be TRBD1 (5 bases). The CDR3 has 17 amino acids. The germline CDR1 and CDR2 sequences are SEHNR and FQNEAQ (reference sequence). V lost 5 bases to trimming and J lost 3 bases, with 22 bases between them. The CDR3 sequence: CASSQLTSAPGDYGYTF. The CDR3 DNA reads TGTGCCAGCAGCCAACTTACCTCGGCCCCGGGGGACTATGGCTACACCTTC. Based on the CDR3 plus reference TRBV7-9 and TRBJ1-2, the full variable domain is DTGVSQNPRHKITKRGQNVTFRCDPISEHNRLYWYRQTLGQGPEFLTYFQNEAQLEKSRLLSDRFSAERPKGSFSTLEIQRTEQGDSAMYLCASSQLTSAPGDYGYTFGSGTRLTVV.

The rearrangement joins TRBV7-6 to TRBJ1-4, with TRBD1 as a possible D gene (6 bases). The CDR3 is 15 amino acids. Germline CDR1 reads SGHVS; CDR2 reads FNYEAQ. V lost 4 bases and J 2 bases, leaving 11 bases between the germline ends. In nucleotides, the CDR3 is TGTGCCAGCAGCTCCGGCCAGGGGACTAATGAAAAACTGTTTTTT. It yields the protein CASSSGQGTNEKLFF.

The J gene is TRBJ1-2, the V gene TRBV19, with 8 bases that match TRBD1. Losses at the gene ends were 1 base for V and 4 bases for J; bases not matched to a gene: 5. Germline V lookup: CDR1 LNHDA, CDR2 SQIVND (reference sequence). The CDR3 covers 15 residues. The CDR3 protein is CASSIGGTGGYGYTF. As DNA, the CDR3 is TGTGCCAGTAGTATAGGAGGAACAGGGGGCTATGGCTACACCTTC.

The chain combines TRBV5-6 with TRBJ2-1; D unclear. CDR1 and CDR2 from the germline V gene are SGHDT and YYEEEE. The length of the CDR3 is 13 residues. Trimming removed 7 bases from V and 0 bases from J, with 8 bases in between. As DNA, the CDR3 is TGTGCCAGCGTCGGAAGCTCCTACAATGAGCAGTTCTTC. This gives the protein CASVGSSYNEQFF.

The chain carries TRBV5-1 and TRBJ1-2; 8 bases map to TRBD1. Germline lookup yields CDR1 SGHRS and CDR2 YFSETQ. CDR3 length: 14 residues. After removal of 5 bases from V and 4 bases from J, the junction contained 7 bases not matched to a gene. The CDR3 region has the DNA TGCGCCAGCAGAGCCGGACAGGGTTCCTATGGCTACACCTTC. This gives the protein CASRAGQGSYGYTF.

The sample holds a few counts of this clone. The V and J genes are TRBV27 and TRBJ1-2; D remains unclear. The germline gives CDR1 MNHEY, CDR2 SMNVEV (reference sequence). The ends were cut back, 5 bases at V and 8 bases at J, with 15 bases in the middle. CDR3 length equals 13 residues. This CDR3 reads CASSPSTRRGYTF. The CDR3 coding sequence is TGTGCCAGCAGTCCCTCGACGCGGAGGGGCTACACCTTC.

The chain has TRBV10-3 and TRBJ2-3, with TRBD2 matching over 14 bases. The J segment lost 3 bases and the V segment lost 6 bases, leaving 2 bases of the junction unmatched. This CDR3 is 15 amino acids long. Germline-derived CDR1 and CDR2 are ENHRY and SYGVKD. Written as DNA, the CDR3 is TGTGCCATCAGACGGACTAGCGGGGGGACAGATACGCAGTATTTT. Amino acids: CAIRRTSGGTDTQYF.

The chain employs TRBV5-1 and TRBJ2-4, with a possible D match to TRBD2 (5 bases). CDR1 and CDR2 from the germline V gene are SGHRS and YFSETQ. V lost 8 bases, J lost 0 bases, and 12 bases lay in between. The CDR3 has 14 amino acids. The CDR3 DNA sequence: TGCGCCAGTAGCATCGGGGAAGCCAAAAACATTCAGTACTTC. Translation: CASSIGEAKNIQYF. The full variable domain, in which reference TRBV5-1 and TRBJ2-4 provide the parts outside the CDR3, is KAGVTQTPRYLIKTRGQQVTLSCSPISGHRSVSWYQQTPGQGLQFLFEYFSETQRNKGNFPGRFSGRQFSNSRSEMNVSTLELGDSALYLCASSIGEAKNIQYFGAGTRLSVL.

The chain couples TRBV11-3 to TRBJ2-1; D could derive from TRBD1 or TRBD2 (6 bases each). V was trimmed by 4 bases and J by 5 bases, leaving 9 bases between them. CDR3 size: 13 residues. Per germline, CDR1 SGHNT and CDR2 YENEEA. CDR3 loop: CASSSGGHNEQFF. CDR3 nucleotides: TGTGCCAGCAGCTCCGGGGGCCACAATGAGCAGTTCTTC. Complete variable domain (other parts from reference TRBV11-3 and TRBJ2-1): EAGVVQSPRYKIIEKKQPVAFWCNPISGHNTLYWYLQNLGQGPELLIRYENEEAVDDSQLPKDRFSAERLKGVDSTLKIQPAELGDSAVYLCASSSGGHNEQFFGPGTRLTVL.